What follows are 21 T cell receptor beta chains derived from one specimen sequenced in a study of blood T cell repertoires in COVID-19. This table comes from immunoSEQ multiplex PCR, and its TCRdb copy is limited to in-frame clones, with some not included. The sample records around 75,000 clones, 79% being singletons. Specimen: peripheral blood. These receptors were collected from a woman older than 75 with active or convalescent COVID-19.

The V gene is TRBV10-3, the J gene TRBJ2-1, with TRBD2 as a possible D gene (6 bases). There are 17 residues in the CDR3. Trimming took 1 base from V and 4 from J, leaving 17 bases between them. Germline CDR1 ENHRY, CDR2 SYGVKD. CDR3 sequence: CAISEYTLALLYNEQFF. The CDR3 region has the DNA TGTGCCATCAGTGAGTATACACTAGCCCTACTGTACAATGAGCAGTTCTTC.

The chain couples TRBV19 to TRBJ1-5; the D gene is possibly TRBD1 (5 bases). Looked up from germline, CDR1 is LNHDA and CDR2 is SQIVND (reference sequence). Trimming took 6 bases from V and 7 from J, leaving 10 bases between them. The CDR3 extends over 12 amino acids. This CDR3 is CASRQGYQPQHF. The CDR3 nucleotides are TGTGCCAGTAGGCAGGGTTACCAGCCCCAGCATTTT.

The V call is TRBV2, the J call TRBJ1-1; D unresolved. The germline gives CDR1 SNHLY, CDR2 FYNNEI. With 6 bases removed from V and 8 bases from J, the gap between germline ends came to 22 bases. This CDR3 region has 15 residues. CDR3 DNA: TGTGCCAGCAGAACACCAAACCGGGCAGGAGGAGAAGCTTTCTTT. Translated, it gives CASRTPNRAGGEAFF.

V usage is TRBV6-5 and J usage is TRBJ2-7; 7 nucleotides line up with TRBD1. The CDR3 is 13 residues long. The germline V gene has CDR1 MNHEY and CDR2 SVGAGI. The trim removed 5 bases at V and 4 bases at J, leaving 5 bases unmatched. The CDR3 reads CASSRNRGYEQYF. CDR3 DNA: TGTGCCAGCAGTCGGAACAGGGGATACGAGCAGTACTTC.

This clone appeared a single time. The V and J genes are TRBV7-8 and TRBJ1-2; 7 bases line up with TRBD1. This CDR3 is built from 15 residues. CDR1 and CDR2 (germline): SGHVS, FQNEAQ. J gave up 0 bases and V 5 bases, and 6 bases lay outside the gene matches. The CDR3: CASSSRDRANYGYTF. CDR3 nucleotide sequence: TGTGCCAGCAGCAGTCGGGACAGAGCTAACTATGGCTACACCTTC.

The chain has TRBV7-3 and TRBJ2-7, with D possibly matching TRBD2 (5 bases). V lost 2 bases to trimming and J lost 7 bases, with 12 bases between them. The germline V gene has CDR1 SGHTA and CDR2 FQGTGA. CDR3 size: 13 residues. The CDR3 DNA sequence: TGTGCCAGCAGCTTACGGGGTCCCCGGGAGCAGTACTTC. Its protein product is CASSLRGPREQYF.

This clone was observed a handful of times. The chain couples TRBV4-1 to TRBJ1-5, with D tentatively TRBD1 (6 bases). Germline CDR1 MGHRA, CDR2 YSYEKL. The V end was cut by 2 bases, the J end by 0 bases, with 11 bases between. The length of the CDR3 is 16 residues. Written as DNA, the CDR3 is TGCGCCAGCAGCCAAACACAGGGTTATAGCAATCAGCCCCAGCATTTT. As protein: CASSQTQGYSNQPQHF.

This clone was picked up a small number of times. J is TRBJ2-5 and V is TRBV6-2 or TRBV6-3, with D possibly matching TRBD2 (5 bases). The germline V gene encodes CDR1 MNHEY and CDR2 SVGEGT. Trimming stripped 6 bases from V and 4 bases from J, with 24 bases between. The length of the CDR3 is 17 residues. CDR3: CASSQRRAVRVGETQYF. The CDR3 DNA reads TGTGCCAGCAGCCAACGCAGAGCGGTGAGAGTAGGAGAGACCCAGTACTTC.

This clone was detected only once. The chain has TRBV3-1 (or the pseudogene TRBV3-2) and TRBJ2-1; 10 bases are a match to TRBD1. The CDR3 contains 14 residues. Trimming cost V 8 bases and J 0 bases; bases outside gene matches: 1. Per the germline V gene, CDR1 is LGHDT and CDR2 is YNNKEL (reference sequence). The CDR3 sequence is CASRDRGSYNEQFF. The CDR3 nucleotides are TGTGCCAGCCGGGACAGGGGCTCCTACAATGAGCAGTTCTTC.

The genes are TRBV7-9 and TRBJ2-7; 7 nucleotides match TRBD2. CDR1 SEHNR and CDR2 FQNEAQ come from the germline V gene (reference sequence). V lost 5 bases and J lost 5; bases outside the gene matches: 9. The CDR3 sequence is 14 residues long. CDR3 sequence reads: CASSAGELIHEQYF. In DNA, the CDR3 is TGTGCCAGCAGCGCGGGGGAGTTGATCCACGAGCAGTACTTC.

The count of this clone is one. This chain connects TRBV19 to TRBJ1-5, with TRBD1 as a possible D gene (5 bases). V was cut by 5 bases and J by 2 bases, with 16 bases left in between. The CDR3 has 16 residues. Germline values: CDR1 LNHDA, CDR2 SQIVND (reference sequence). The CDR3 bases are TGTGCCAGTAGTCTCTACGACAGTGGGGGCAATCAGCCCCAGCATTTT. This translates into CASSLYDSGGNQPQHF.

The genes are TRBV27 and TRBJ1-2, with 12 positions matching TRBD1. This CDR3 region has 18 residues. V shed 6 bases, J shed 1 base, and the junction held 12 bases outside the gene matches. Germline V gives CDR1 MNHEY, CDR2 SMNVEV (reference sequence). For the CDR3, the DNA is TGTGCCAGCAGGCCCTACGTCGGGACAGGGGGCGATAACTATGGCTACACCTTC. Protein: CASRPYVGTGGDNYGYTF.

The J gene is TRBJ1-2, the V gene TRBV5-1, with 7 bases that match TRBD1. Germline V gene lookup returns CDR1 SGHRS and CDR2 YFSETQ. J lost 8 bases, V lost 5 bases, and 9 bases had no gene match. This CDR3 has 13 residues. This CDR3 reads CASSPDRVGGYTF. Here the CDR3 DNA reads TGCGCCAGCAGTCCCGACAGGGTCGGCGGCTACACCTTC.

This clone has more than one count but fewer than ten. J is TRBJ1-3 and V is TRBV11-2; 8 bases are a match to TRBD1. Germline loops: CDR1 SGHAT, CDR2 FQNNGV. This CDR3 has 16 residues. Trimming took 0 bases from V and 4 from J; bases not matched to a gene: 5. The CDR3 sequence is CASSLDRTGLGNTIYF. The CDR3, as DNA: TGTGCCAGCAGCTTAGATCGGACAGGGTTAGGAAACACCATATATTTT.

The gene calls are TRBV11-2 and TRBJ2-5, with a tentative D call TRBD1 (6 bases). V was shortened by 0 bases and J by 5 bases, with 13 bases between the two germline ends. CDR1 is SGHAT, CDR2 FQNNGV, per germline. The CDR3 is 15 residues long. CDR3 coding DNA: TGTGCCAGCAGCTTAGATCAGGGGCGGTGGGAGACCCAGTACTTC. This codes for CASSLDQGRWETQYF. The variable domain in full, with the rest retrieved from reference TRBV11-2 and TRBJ2-5, is EAGVAQSPRYKIIEKRQSVAFWCNPISGHATLYWYQQILGQGPKLLIQFQNNGVVDDSQLPKDRFSAERLKGVDSTLKIQPAKLEDSAVYLCASSLDQGRWETQYFGPGTRLLVL.

The chain has TRBV10-3 and TRBJ1-6; weak D call: TRBD1 (6 bases). There are 15 residues in the CDR3. Germline V gene data show CDR1 as ENHRY and CDR2 as SYGVKD. The ends were cut back, 2 bases at V and 5 bases at J, with 10 bases in the middle. CDR3 DNA: TGTGCCATCAGTGAGACAGGGTTGGATAATTCACCCCTCCACTTT. As protein: CAISETGLDNSPLHF.

J is TRBJ2-7 and V is TRBV14; 9 nucleotides line up with TRBD2. This CDR3 is 14 amino acids long. CDR1 and CDR2 (germline): SGHDN, FVKESK. V lost 1 base to trimming and J lost 4 bases; unmatched junction nucleotides: 2. The CDR3 DNA is TGTGCCAGCAGCCAAGGACTAGCGGCTTACGAGCAGTACTTC. This encodes CASSQGLAAYEQYF.

This clone was detected a few times. The chain recombines TRBV24-1 with TRBJ1-2, with 7 positions matching TRBD1. Germline CDR1 and CDR2: KGHDR and SFDVKD. This CDR3 is built from 14 residues. J lost 2 bases, V lost 5 bases, and 4 bases had no gene match. The CDR3 reads CATSGQGQNYGYTF. Written as DNA, the CDR3 is TGTGCCACCAGTGGACAGGGACAAAACTATGGCTACACCTTC.

The V and J genes are TRBV7-3 and TRBJ2-7, with a weak D call TRBD2 (5 bases). The CDR3 length is 14 residues. Germline-derived CDR1 and CDR2 are SGHTA and FQGTGA. Trimming cost V 2 bases and J 3 bases, with 11 bases left between them. The CDR3 sequence is CASSLDPGIYEQYF. Here the CDR3 DNA reads TGTGCCAGCAGCTTAGATCCGGGAATCTACGAGCAGTACTTC.

A single count supports this clone. The chain combines TRBV19 with TRBJ2-1; D not certain. CDR1 and CDR2 (germline): LNHDA, SQIVND (reference sequence). V was shortened by 0 bases and J by 0 bases, with 9 bases between the two germline ends. This CDR3 has 16 residues. CDR3 DNA: TGTGCCAGTAGTATAGATTCGACATTCTCCTACAATGAGCAGTTCTTC. It yields the protein CASSIDSTFSYNEQFF.

The chain joins TRBV7-2 to TRBJ2-5, with TRBD2 matching 16 bases. Germline CDR1 and CDR2: SGHTA and FQGNSA. V lost 5 bases and J lost 1; bases outside the gene matches: 10. There are 19 residues in the CDR3. The CDR3 region has the DNA TGTGCCAGCAGCGCCCGGACGGGACTAGCGGGGGGGACCCAAGAGACCCAGTACTTC. This gives the protein CASSARTGLAGGTQETQYF.